Below, 18 T cell receptor beta chains from the same sample are listed, as sequenced in a study of CD8 T cells in ankylosing spondylitis. TCRdb passed the 5' RACE reads through MiXCR, listing each CDR3 protein once. The table lists 200,000 to 250,000 distinct CDR3 sequences, under 12% of them singletons. The sample consisted of blood, either unsorted or a sorted T cell fraction (not recorded which). Receptor source: a male donor with ankylosing spondylitis or in good health (not recorded which).

This clonotype was picked up many times. The rearrangement uses TRBV12-3 or TRBV12-4 and TRBJ1-3; D gene unclear. The V end lost 3 bases, the J end lost 5 bases, and 5 bases lay between the germline ends. The CDR3 covers 12 residues. As DNA, the CDR3 is TGTGCCAGCAGTTTCCGCAGAAACACCATATATTTT. It codes for CASSFRRNTIYF.

V and J are TRBV5-1 and TRBJ2-3, with TRBD1 matching 8 bases. V dropped 0 bases and J dropped 2; count of bases not matched to a gene: 2. Germline CDR1 and CDR2: SGHRS and YFSETQ. The CDR3 is made up of 15 amino acids. The CDR3 spells CASSLDRGTTDTQYF. CDR3 nucleotides: TGCGCCAGCAGCTTGGACAGGGGGACCACAGATACGCAGTATTTT.

This clonotype appeared many times. V is TRBV28 and J is TRBJ1-4, with TRBD1 as a possible D gene (5 bases). Germline V CDR1 and CDR2: MDHEN, SYDVKM. This CDR3 region has 14 residues. The germline V and J ends were trimmed by 6 bases and 4 bases, with 12 bases remaining between them. The CDR3 DNA follows: TGTGCCAGCAGGAGGAGGGACTATAATGAAAAACTGTTTTTT. Its translation: CASRRRDYNEKLFF.

The chain links TRBV11-1 to TRBJ2-1; TRBD2 matches 12 bases. Trimming cost V 5 bases and J 4 bases; bases outside gene matches: 21. Germline lookup yields CDR1 SGHAT and CDR2 FQDESV (reference sequence). The CDR3 runs 21 residues. Here the CDR3 reads CASSTPGASGGASKVYNEQFF. CDR3 DNA sequence: TGTGCCAGCAGCACCCCAGGCGCTAGCGGGGGGGCCTCAAAGGTTTACAATGAGCAGTTCTTC.

This clonotype came up many times. V usage is TRBV5-1 and J usage is TRBJ1-1; 7 nucleotides match TRBD1. The ends lost 1 base at V and 2 bases at J; junction bases unmatched: 5. This CDR3 region has 15 residues. Germline CDR1 is SGHRS and CDR2 is YFSETQ. In DNA form, the CDR3 reads TGCGCCAGCAGCTTGTTGGGGACAGTTAACACTGAAGCTTTCTTT. Translated: CASSLLGTVNTEAFF.

This clonotype was seen repeatedly, ten times or more. The V gene is TRBV15, the J gene TRBJ1-3, with D possibly being TRBD1 (6 bases). CDR1 is LNHNV and CDR2 is YYDKDF in the germline V gene (reference sequence). CDR3 size: 15 residues. V gave up 6 bases and J gave up 3 bases, with 15 bases separating them. CDR3 bases: TGTGCCACCAGTAACAGGGTACCGAGTGGAAACACCATATATTTT. This codes for CATSNRVPSGNTIYF.

In this sample, this clonotype turned up many times. The gene calls are TRBV7-6 and TRBJ2-1; the D is unclear. The CDR3 runs 17 residues. Per the germline V gene, CDR1 is SGHVS and CDR2 is FNYEAQ. V was pared by 5 bases and J by 0 bases, with 17 bases between. The chain's CDR3 is CASSLDGGGSSYNEQFF. In nucleotides, the CDR3 is TGTGCCAGCAGCCTGGACGGTGGCGGCAGCTCCTACAATGAGCAGTTCTTC.

This clonotype was found a few times. The genes are TRBV19 and TRBJ1-5; 7 bases agree with TRBD1. Per germline, CDR1 LNHDA and CDR2 SQIVND (reference sequence). Trimming removed 1 base from V and 0 bases from J; junction bases left unmatched: 3. The CDR3 loop spans 16 amino acids. The CDR3 bases are TGTGCCAGTAGTATAGGACAGGGCAATAGCAATCAGCCCCAGCATTTT. Translated, it gives CASSIGQGNSNQPQHF. Drawing the rest from reference TRBV19 and TRBJ1-5, the complete variable domain is DGGITQSPKYLFRKEGQNVTLSCEQNLNHDAMYWYRQDPGQGLRLIYYSQIVNDFQKGDIAEGYSVSREKKESFPLTVTSAQKNPTAFYLCASSIGQGNSNQPQHFGDGTRLSIL.

This clonotype was counted many times. V and J are TRBV5-1 and TRBJ2-3, with a possible D match to TRBD2 (6 bases). Germline CDR1 SGHRS, CDR2 YFSETQ. Trimming removed 4 bases at V and 10 bases at J, with 22 bases between. The CDR3 runs to 15 residues. CDR3 protein: CASSLDGGEPYSQYF. Written as DNA, the CDR3 is TGCGCCAGCAGCCTAGATGGCGGGGAGCCTTATTCGCAGTATTTT.

A single count supports this clonotype. V gene TRBV11-3 combines with J gene TRBJ2-2; D might be TRBD2 (5 bases). Per germline, CDR1 SGHNT and CDR2 YENEEA. The CDR3 totals 14 residues. Trimming removed 5 bases at V and 8 bases at J, with 15 bases between. The CDR3 DNA reads as TGTGCCAGCAGCGGCCGGGCCGGAGGAGGGGAGCTGTTTTTT. Amino acids: CASSGRAGGGELFF.

The chain has TRBV5-1 and TRBJ2-2; the D is unclear. Trimming took 1 base from V and 3 from J, leaving 16 bases between them. This CDR3 comprises 17 residues. Germline CDR1 and CDR2: SGHRS and YFSETQ. CDR3 sequence (DNA): TGCGCCAGCAGCTTGCGTGGTTACAGTATCTACACCGGGGAGCTGTTTTTT. Protein sequence: CASSLRGYSIYTGELFF.

In its sample, this clonotype was seen many times. The V gene is TRBV20-1, the J gene TRBJ1-2; D unresolved. V was clipped by 0 bases and J by 5 bases, with 19 bases between them. The CDR3 extends over 16 amino acids. The V gene's germline CDR1 is DFQATT and CDR2 SNEGSKA (reference sequence). For the CDR3, the DNA is TGCAGTGCTAGAGAAAGAACAGCTACCTGGCTATATGGCTACACCTTC. It translates to CSARERTATWLYGYTF.

This clonotype was detected many times. This chain's CDR3 is CSAREVGEKLFF. The CDR3 region has the DNA TGCAGTGCTAGAGAGGTGGGGGAAAAACTGTTTTTT. The rearrangement joins TRBV20-1 to TRBJ1-4; no clear D gene. The CDR3 has 12 residues. V was pared by 0 bases and J by 8 bases, with 7 bases between. Germline V lookup: CDR1 DFQATT, CDR2 SNEGSKA (reference sequence).

About this clonotype itself: Being one base from a much bigger clone, this may be a read error. The rearrangement uses TRBV11-2 and TRBJ1-2; possibly TRBD1 for D (5 bases). There are 13 residues in the CDR3. Germline V gene data show CDR1 as SGHAT and CDR2 as FQNNGV. CDR3 bases: TGTGCCAGTTATGAGACGGACAACTATGGCTACCCCTTC. Translation: CASYETDNYGYPF.

The chain employs TRBV20-1 and TRBJ1-1, with D unresolved. The length of the CDR3 is 13 residues. V was trimmed by 2 bases and J by 6 bases, leaving 13 bases between them. Germline V gene sequence: CDR1 DFQATT, CDR2 SNEGSKA (reference sequence). The CDR3 sequence: CSARPPGTPEAFF. The CDR3 nucleotides read TGCAGTGCTAGACCCCCCGGAACACCTGAAGCTTTCTTT.

This clonotype has at least ten counts. The chain combines TRBV3-1 with TRBJ2-2; unclear D gene. Germline CDR1 reads LGHDT; CDR2 reads YNNKEL (reference sequence). The V and J ends lost 5 bases and 0 bases respectively, with 7 bases between them. The CDR3 totals 14 residues. CDR3 residues: CASSAATNTGELFF. CDR3 nucleotide sequence: TGTGCCAGCAGCGCAGCCACGAACACCGGGGAGCTGTTTTTT.

The sample holds many counts of this clonotype. The rearrangement uses TRBV12-3 or TRBV12-4 and TRBJ1-4; tentative D call: TRBD1 (6 bases). V was pared by 7 bases and J by 7 bases, with 16 bases between. CDR3 length: 14 amino acids. The CDR3, as DNA: TGTGCCAGCAACCAGGGGACTACTGCTGAAAAACTGTTTTTT. This translates into CASNQGTTAEKLFF.

Ten or more counts support this clonotype. The CDR3 DNA sequence: TGTGCCATCAGCTGGGACGGCAATTCACCCCTCCACTTT. Its translation is CAISWDGNSPLHF. The rearrangement uses TRBV10-3 and TRBJ1-6, with D possibly TRBD1 on 5 matching bases. V was pared by 6 bases and J by 7 bases, with 10 bases between. The germline V gene has CDR1 ENHRY and CDR2 SYGVKD. The CDR3 covers 13 residues.